A single sample is the source of the 10 T cell receptor beta chains below, sequenced in a study of blood T cell repertoires in COVID-19. Produced via immunoSEQ multiplex PCR; TCRdb's table is partial and in-frame only. The data contain about 76,000 clones, more than 75% of them seen just once; the ten biggest clones take up 1.4% to 1.5%. Sequences were obtained from peripheral blood. The origin of the receptors is a man aged 50-59 years with acute or convalescent COVID-19.

This chain links TRBV18 with TRBJ2-7, with 8 bases identical to TRBD1. The germline gives CDR1 KGHSH, CDR2 LQKENI. The CDR3 runs to 15 residues. V dropped 5 bases and J dropped 6; count of bases not matched to a gene: 12. The CDR3 coding sequence is TGTGCCAGCTCATCGGCGGCAGGACAGGGAATCGAGCAGTACTTC. Protein sequence: CASSSAAGQGIEQYF.

The chain uses TRBV25-1 and TRBJ2-5, with 8 positions matching TRBD1. CDR1 and CDR2 (germline): MGHDK, SYGVNS. V trimming: 8 bases; J trimming: 4 bases; junction bases outside the gene matches: 9. This CDR3 is built from 14 residues. Written as DNA, the CDR3 is TGTGCCAGCCTCCGGACAGGGCCTGTAGAGACCCAGTACTTC. Its translation is CASLRTGPVETQYF.

The rearrangement uses TRBV7-8 and TRBJ2-3, with 7 nucleotides matching TRBD2. Losses at the gene ends were 4 bases for V and 2 bases for J; bases not matched to a gene: 9. The CDR3 sequence is 16 residues long. The germline gives CDR1 SGHVS, CDR2 FQNEAQ. In nucleotides, the CDR3 is TGTGCCAGCAGCTCAGGACTAGTCCGAATCACAGATACGCAGTATTTT. Its translation is CASSSGLVRITDTQYF.

The chain uses TRBV27 and TRBJ2-7, with D hard to call. Germline-derived CDR1 and CDR2 are MNHEY and SMNVEV (reference sequence). V lost 0 bases to trimming and J lost 4 bases, with 7 bases between them. The CDR3 totals 13 residues. CDR3 DNA: TGTGCCAGCAGTTTATCAGTACAGTACGAGCAGTACTTC. This sequence encodes CASSLSVQYEQYF.

The chain links TRBV7-3 to TRBJ2-5; D gene uncertain. V shed 2 bases and J shed 4 bases, with 11 bases lying between them. CDR1 is SGHTA, CDR2 FQGTGA, per germline. The CDR3 sequence is 14 residues long. In DNA, the CDR3 is TGTGCCAGCAGCTTATCCCCCACGGGAGAGACCCAGTACTTC. Translated, it gives CASSLSPTGETQYF.

The chain combines TRBV5-8 with TRBJ2-2, with 7 positions matching TRBD1. CDR1 SGHTS and CDR2 YDEGEE come from the germline V gene. The J segment lost 1 base and the V segment lost 4 bases, leaving 4 bases of the junction unmatched. The CDR3 is made up of 15 amino acids. The chain's CDR3 is CASSHRQGNTGELFF. In DNA form, the CDR3 reads TGTGCCAGCAGCCACAGACAGGGGAACACCGGGGAGCTGTTTTTT.

The chain is built from TRBV25-1 and TRBJ2-3, with 7 nucleotides matching TRBD1. The V segment lost 6 bases and the J segment 2 bases; nucleotides outside the gene matches: 14. Looked up from germline, CDR1 is MGHDK and CDR2 is SYGVNS. This CDR3 has 17 residues. The CDR3 here is CASSQTTGVGVTDTQYF. CDR3 nucleotides: TGTGCCAGCAGCCAAACTACAGGGGTTGGGGTCACAGATACGCAGTATTTT.

This clone was recorded once. The chain links TRBV9 to TRBJ1-1; TRBD1 is a possible D gene (5 bases). CDR3 size: 14 residues. Germline loops: CDR1 SGDLS, CDR2 YYNGEE. The V end was cut by 0 bases, the J end by 1 base, with 7 bases between. The CDR3 nucleotides read TGTGCCAGCAGCGTAGACGGGGGGAACACTGAAGCTTTCTTT. It specifies CASSVDGGNTEAFF.

This clone appeared a single time. The V gene is TRBV20-1, the J gene TRBJ2-1; the D gene is possibly TRBD2 (5 bases). The CDR3 is 11 amino acids. Germline CDR1 reads DFQATT; CDR2 reads SNEGSKA (reference sequence). V shed 5 bases and J shed 9 bases, with 11 bases lying between them. Here the CDR3 DNA reads TGCAGTGCTTCCTTTCGGGGTGAGCAGTTCTTC. This encodes CSASFRGEQFF.

CDR3 protein: CASRENSYNSPLHF. As DNA, the CDR3 is TGTGCCAGCCGAGAAAACTCCTATAATTCACCCCTCCACTTT. The rearrangement links TRBV6-6 to TRBJ1-6; D is unclear. The V and J ends lost 8 bases and 0 bases respectively, with 8 bases between them. Germline CDR1 is MNHNY and CDR2 is SVGAGI (reference sequence). The CDR3 runs 14 residues.